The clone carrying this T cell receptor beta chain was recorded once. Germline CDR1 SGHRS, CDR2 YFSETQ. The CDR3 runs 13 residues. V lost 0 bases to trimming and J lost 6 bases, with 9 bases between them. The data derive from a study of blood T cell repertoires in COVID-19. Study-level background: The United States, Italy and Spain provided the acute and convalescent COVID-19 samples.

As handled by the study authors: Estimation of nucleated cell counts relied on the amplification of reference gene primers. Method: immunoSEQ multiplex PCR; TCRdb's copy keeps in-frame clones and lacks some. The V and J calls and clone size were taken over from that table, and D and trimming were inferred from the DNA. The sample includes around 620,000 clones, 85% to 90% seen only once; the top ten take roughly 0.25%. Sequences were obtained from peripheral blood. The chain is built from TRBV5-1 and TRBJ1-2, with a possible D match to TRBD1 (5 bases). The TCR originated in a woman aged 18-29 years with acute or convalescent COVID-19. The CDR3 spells CASSLGAGNGYTF. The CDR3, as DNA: TGCGCCAGCAGCTTGGGGGCAGGGAATGGCTACACCTTC. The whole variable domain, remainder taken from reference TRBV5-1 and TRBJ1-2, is KAGVTQTPRYLIKTRGQQVTLSCSPISGHRSVSWYQQTPGQGLQFLFEYFSETQRNKGNFPGRFSGRQFSNSRSEMNVSTLELGDSALYLCASSLGAGNGYTFGSGTRLTVV.